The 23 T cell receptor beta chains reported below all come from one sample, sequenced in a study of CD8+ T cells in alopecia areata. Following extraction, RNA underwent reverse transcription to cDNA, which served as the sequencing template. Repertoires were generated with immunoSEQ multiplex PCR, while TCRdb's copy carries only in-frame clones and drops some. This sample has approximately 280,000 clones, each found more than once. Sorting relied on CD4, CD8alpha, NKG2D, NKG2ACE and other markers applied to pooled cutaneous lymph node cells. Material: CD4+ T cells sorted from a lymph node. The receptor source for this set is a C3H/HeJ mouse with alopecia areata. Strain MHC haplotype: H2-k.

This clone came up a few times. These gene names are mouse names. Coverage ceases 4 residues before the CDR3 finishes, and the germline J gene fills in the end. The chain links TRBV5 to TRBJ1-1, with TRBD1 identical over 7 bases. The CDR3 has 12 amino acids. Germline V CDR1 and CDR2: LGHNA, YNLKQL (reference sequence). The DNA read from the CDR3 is TGTGCCAGCAGCAACAGGGGAACA. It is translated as CASSNRGT. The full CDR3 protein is CASSNRGTEVFF.

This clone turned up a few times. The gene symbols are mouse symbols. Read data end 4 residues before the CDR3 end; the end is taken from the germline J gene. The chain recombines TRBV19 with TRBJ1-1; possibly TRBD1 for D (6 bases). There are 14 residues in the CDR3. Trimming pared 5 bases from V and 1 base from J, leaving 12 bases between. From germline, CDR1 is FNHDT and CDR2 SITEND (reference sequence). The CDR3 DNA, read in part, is TGTGCCAGCAGATCGGGACAAAAAAACACA. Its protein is CASRSGQKNT. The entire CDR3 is CASRSGQKNTEVFF.

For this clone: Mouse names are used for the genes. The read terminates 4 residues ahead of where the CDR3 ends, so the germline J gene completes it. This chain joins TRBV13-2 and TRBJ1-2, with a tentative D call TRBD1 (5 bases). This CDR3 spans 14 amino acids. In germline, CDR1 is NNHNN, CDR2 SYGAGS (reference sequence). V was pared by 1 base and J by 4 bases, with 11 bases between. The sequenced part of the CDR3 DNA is TGTGCCAGCGGTGATCAGGGAACAAGCTCC. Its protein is CASGDQGTSS. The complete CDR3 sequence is CASGDQGTSSDYTF.

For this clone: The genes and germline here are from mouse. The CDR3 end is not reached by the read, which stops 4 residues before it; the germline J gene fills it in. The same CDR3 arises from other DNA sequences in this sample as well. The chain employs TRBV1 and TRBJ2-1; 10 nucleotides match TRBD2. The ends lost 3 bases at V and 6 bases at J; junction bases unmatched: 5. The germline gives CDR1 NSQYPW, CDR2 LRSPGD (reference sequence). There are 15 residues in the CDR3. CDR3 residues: CTCSAAGGARAEQFF. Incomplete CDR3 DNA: TGCACCTGCAGTGCCGCTGGGGGGGCGCGTGCT. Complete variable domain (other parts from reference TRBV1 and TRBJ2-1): VTLLEQNPRWRLVPRGQAVNLRCILKNSQYPWMSWYQQDLQKQLQWLFTLRSPGDKEVKSLPGADYLATRVTDTELRLQVANMSQGRTLYCTCSAAGGARAEQFFGPGTRLTVL.

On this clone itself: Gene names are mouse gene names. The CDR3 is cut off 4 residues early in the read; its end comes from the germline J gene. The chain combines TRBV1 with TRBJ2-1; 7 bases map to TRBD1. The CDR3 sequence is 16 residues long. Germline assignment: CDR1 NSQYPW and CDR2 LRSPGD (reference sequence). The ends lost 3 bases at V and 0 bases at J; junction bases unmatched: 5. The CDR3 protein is CTCSARQGLNYAEQFF. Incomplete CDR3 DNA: TGCACCTGCAGTGCCCGACAGGGCCTTAACTATGCT.

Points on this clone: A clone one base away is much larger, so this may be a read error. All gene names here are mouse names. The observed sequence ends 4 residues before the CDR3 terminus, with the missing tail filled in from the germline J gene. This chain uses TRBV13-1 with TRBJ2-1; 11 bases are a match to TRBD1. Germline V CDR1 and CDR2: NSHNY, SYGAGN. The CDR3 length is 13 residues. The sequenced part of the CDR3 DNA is TGTGCCAGCACCGGGACAGGGGGTTCT. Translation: CASTGTGGS. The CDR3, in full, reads CASTGTGGSEQFF.

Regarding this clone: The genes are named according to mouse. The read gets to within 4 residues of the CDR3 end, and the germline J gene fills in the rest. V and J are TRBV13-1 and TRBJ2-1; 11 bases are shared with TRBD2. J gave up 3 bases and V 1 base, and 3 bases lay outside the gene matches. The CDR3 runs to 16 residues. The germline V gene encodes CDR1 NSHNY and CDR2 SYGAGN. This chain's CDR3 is CASSDSLGGLYAEQFF. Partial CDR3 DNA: TGTGCCAGCAGTGATTCACTGGGGGGGCTCTATGCT.

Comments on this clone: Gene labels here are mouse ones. The CDR3 is CASSQVGGQNTLYF. The sequenced part of the CDR3 DNA is TGTGCCAGCAGCCAAGTGGGGGGTCAAAAC. The rearrangement joins TRBV5 to TRBJ2-4, with D possibly matching TRBD2 (6 bases). Read data end 4 residues before the CDR3 end; the end is taken from the germline J gene. CDR3 length equals 14 residues. Germline V gives CDR1 LGHNA, CDR2 YNLKQL (reference sequence). V lost 1 base, J lost 1 base, and 6 bases lay in between.

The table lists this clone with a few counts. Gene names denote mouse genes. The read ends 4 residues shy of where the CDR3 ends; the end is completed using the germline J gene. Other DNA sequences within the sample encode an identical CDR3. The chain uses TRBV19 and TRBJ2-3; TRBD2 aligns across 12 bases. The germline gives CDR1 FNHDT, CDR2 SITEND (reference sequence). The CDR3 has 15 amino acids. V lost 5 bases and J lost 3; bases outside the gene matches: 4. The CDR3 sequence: CASRRLGGRAETLYF. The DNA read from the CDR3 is TGTGCCAGCAGGCGACTGGGGGGGCGCGCAGAA.

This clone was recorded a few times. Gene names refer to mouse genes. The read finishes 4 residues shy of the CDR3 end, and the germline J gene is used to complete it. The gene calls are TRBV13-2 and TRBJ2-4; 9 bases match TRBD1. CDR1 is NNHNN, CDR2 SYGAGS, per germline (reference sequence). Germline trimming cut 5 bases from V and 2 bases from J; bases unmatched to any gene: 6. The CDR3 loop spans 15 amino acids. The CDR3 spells CASGGDRADQNTLYF. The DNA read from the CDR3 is TGTGCCAGCGGGGGGGACAGGGCTGATCAAAAC.

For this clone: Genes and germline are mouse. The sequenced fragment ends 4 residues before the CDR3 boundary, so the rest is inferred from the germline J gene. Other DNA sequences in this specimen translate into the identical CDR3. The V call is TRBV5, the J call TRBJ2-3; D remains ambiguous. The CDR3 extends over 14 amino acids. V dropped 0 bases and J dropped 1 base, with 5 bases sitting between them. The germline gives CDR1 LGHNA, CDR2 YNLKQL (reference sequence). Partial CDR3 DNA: TGTGCCAGCAGCCAAGATTGGGGTGCAGAA. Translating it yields CASSQDWGAE. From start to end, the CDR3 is CASSQDWGAETLYF.

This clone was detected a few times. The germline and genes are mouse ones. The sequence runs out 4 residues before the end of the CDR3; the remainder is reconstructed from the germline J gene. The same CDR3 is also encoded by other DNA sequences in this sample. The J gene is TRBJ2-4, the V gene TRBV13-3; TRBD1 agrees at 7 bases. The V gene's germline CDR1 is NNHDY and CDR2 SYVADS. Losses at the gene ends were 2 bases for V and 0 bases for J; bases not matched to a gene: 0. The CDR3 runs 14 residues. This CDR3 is CASSEDRSQNTLYF. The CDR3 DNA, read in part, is TGTGCCAGCAGTGAGGACAGGAGTCAAAAC.

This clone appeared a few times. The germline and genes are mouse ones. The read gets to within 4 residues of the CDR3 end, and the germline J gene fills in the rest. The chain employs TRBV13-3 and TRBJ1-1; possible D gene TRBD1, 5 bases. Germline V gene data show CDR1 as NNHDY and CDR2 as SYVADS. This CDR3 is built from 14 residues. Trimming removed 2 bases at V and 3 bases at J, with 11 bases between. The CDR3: CASSEGRADTEVFF. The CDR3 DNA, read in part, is TGTGCCAGCAGTGAAGGCAGGGCGGACACA.

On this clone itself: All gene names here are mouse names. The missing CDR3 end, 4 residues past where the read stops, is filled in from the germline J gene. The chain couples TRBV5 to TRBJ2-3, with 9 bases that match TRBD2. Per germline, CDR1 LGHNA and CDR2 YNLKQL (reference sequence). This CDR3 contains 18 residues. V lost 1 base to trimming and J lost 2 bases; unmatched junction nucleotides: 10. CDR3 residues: CASSQAPALGGFAETLYF. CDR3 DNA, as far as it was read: TGTGCCAGCAGCCAAGCCCCAGCACTGGGGGGATTTGCAGAA.

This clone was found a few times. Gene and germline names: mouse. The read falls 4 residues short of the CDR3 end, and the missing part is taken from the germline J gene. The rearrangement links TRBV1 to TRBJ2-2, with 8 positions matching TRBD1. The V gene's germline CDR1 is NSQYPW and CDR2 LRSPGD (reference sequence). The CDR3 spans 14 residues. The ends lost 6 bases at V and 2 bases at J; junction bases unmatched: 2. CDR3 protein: CTCRRTGNTGQLYF. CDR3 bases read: TGCACCTGCAGGAGGACAGGGAACACCGGG.

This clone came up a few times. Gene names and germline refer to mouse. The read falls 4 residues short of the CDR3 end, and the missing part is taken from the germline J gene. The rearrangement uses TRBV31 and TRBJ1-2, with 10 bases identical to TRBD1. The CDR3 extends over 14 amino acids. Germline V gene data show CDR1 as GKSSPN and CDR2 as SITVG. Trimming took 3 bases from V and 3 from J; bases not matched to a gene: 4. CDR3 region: CAWRTGGRDSDYTF. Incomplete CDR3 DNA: TGTGCCTGGAGGACAGGGGGCAGGGACTCC.

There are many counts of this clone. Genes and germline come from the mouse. The DNA read from the CDR3 is TGTGCTAGCAGAGACTGGGGGGACTATGCT. Translating gives CASRDWGDYA. The CDR3, in full, reads CASRDWGDYAEQFF. The chain recombines TRBV17 with TRBJ2-1; TRBD2 matches at 10 bases. Read coverage stops 4 residues before the CDR3 terminus; the germline J gene supplies the remainder. Germline V CDR1 and CDR2: MNHDT, YYDKIL. With 6 bases clipped from V and 2 bases from J, the junction kept 1 base outside the gene matches. CDR3 size: 14 residues.

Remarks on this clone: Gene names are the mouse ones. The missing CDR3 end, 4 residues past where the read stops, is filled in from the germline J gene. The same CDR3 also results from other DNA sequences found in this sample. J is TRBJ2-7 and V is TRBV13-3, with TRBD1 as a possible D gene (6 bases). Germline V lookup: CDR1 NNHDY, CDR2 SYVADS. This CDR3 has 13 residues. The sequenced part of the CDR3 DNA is TGTGCCAGCAGTGATGGCAGGGGAGAT. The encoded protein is CASSDGRGD. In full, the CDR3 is CASSDGRGDEQYF.

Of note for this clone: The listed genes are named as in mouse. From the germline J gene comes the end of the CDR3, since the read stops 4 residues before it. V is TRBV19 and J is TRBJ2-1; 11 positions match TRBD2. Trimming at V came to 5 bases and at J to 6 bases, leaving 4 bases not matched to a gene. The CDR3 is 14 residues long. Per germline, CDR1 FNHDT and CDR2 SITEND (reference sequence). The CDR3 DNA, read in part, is TGTGCCAGCAGACTGGGGGGGCGCTTTGCT. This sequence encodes CASRLGGRFA. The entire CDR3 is CASRLGGRFAEQFF.

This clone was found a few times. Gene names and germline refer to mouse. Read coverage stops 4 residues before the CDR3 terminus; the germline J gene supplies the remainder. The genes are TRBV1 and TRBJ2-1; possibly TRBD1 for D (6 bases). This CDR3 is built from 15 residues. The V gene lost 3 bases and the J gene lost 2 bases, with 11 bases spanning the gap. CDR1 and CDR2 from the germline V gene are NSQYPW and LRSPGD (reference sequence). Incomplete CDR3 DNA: TGCACCTGCAGTGCGCCCTCAGGGGACTATGCT. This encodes CTCSAPSGDYA. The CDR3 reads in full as CTCSAPSGDYAEQFF.

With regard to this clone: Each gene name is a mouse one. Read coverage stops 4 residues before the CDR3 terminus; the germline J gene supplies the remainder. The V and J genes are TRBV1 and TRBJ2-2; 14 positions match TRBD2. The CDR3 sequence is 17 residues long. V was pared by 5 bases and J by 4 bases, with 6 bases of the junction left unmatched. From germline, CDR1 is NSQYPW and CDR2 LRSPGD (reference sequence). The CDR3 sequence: CTCSRDWGGAGTGQLYF. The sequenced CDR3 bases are TGCACCTGCAGTCGGGACTGGGGGGGCGCGGGCACCGGG. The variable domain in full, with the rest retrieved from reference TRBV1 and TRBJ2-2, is VTLLEQNPRWRLVPRGQAVNLRCILKNSQYPWMSWYQQDLQKQLQWLFTLRSPGDKEVKSLPGADYLATRVTDTELRLQVANMSQGRTLYCTCSRDWGGAGTGQLYFGEGSKLTVL.

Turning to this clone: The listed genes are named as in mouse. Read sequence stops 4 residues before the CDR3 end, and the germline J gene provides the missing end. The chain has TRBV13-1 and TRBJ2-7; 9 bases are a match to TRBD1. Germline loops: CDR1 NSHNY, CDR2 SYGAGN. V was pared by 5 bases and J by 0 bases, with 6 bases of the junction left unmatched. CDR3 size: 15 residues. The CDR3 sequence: CASSQRQGGSYEQYF. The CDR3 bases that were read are TGTGCCAGCAGCCAACGACAGGGGGGCTCCTAT.

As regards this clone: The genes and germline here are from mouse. CDR3 DNA, as far as it was read: TGTGCCAGCAGTGGGACACAAAACTAT. Its protein product is CASSGTQNY. The full CDR3 sequence reads CASSGTQNYEQYF. The chain links TRBV13-1 to TRBJ2-7; possibly TRBD1 for D (5 bases). The CDR3 end lies 4 residues beyond the end of the read and is filled in from the germline J gene. The CDR3 extends over 13 amino acids. The V gene lost 3 bases and the J gene lost 3 bases, with 10 bases spanning the gap. Germline CDR1 is NSHNY and CDR2 is SYGAGN.